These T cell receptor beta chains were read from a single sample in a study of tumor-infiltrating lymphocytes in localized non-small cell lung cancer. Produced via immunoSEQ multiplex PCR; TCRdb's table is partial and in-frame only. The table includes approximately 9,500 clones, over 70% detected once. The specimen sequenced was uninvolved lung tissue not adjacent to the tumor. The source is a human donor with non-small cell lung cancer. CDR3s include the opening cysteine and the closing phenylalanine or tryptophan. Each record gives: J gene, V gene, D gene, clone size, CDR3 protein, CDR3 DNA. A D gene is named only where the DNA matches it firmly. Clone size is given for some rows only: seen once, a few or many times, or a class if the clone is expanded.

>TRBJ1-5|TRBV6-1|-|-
CASSARGNQPQHF
TGTGCCAGCAGTGCCAGAGGCAATCAGCCCCAGCATTTT
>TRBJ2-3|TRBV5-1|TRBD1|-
CASSGTGTSTDTQYF
TGCGCCAGCAGCGGGACAGGAACTAGCACAGATACGCAGTATTTT
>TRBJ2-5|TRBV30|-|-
CAWSAPRTWETQYF
TGTGCCTGGAGTGCCCCGAGGACTTGGGAGACCCAGTACTTC
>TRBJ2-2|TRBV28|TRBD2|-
CASSLWLAGGFGELFF
TGTGCCAGCAGTTTATGGCTAGCGGGAGGTTTCGGGGAGCTGTTTTTT
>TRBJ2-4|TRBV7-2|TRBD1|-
CASSQKTGQGLLNIQYF
TGTGCCAGCAGCCAGAAAACGGGACAGGGCTTGTTAAACATTCAGTACTTC
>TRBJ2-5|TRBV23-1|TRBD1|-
CASSHCPTGGLLETQYF
TGCGCCAGCAGTCACTGCCCGACAGGGGGTTTATTAGAGACCCAGTACTTC
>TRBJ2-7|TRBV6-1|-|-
CASRTGTYLDYEQYF
TGTGCCAGCAGAACCGGGACTTACTTAGACTACGAGCAGTACTTC
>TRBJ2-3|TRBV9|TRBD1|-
CASSQYRDSLDTDTQYF
TGTGCCAGCAGTCAATACAGGGACAGTCTAGACACAGATACGCAGTATTTT
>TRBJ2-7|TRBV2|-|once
CASRIGRQPSYEQYF
TGTGCCAGCAGGATCGGACGGCAACCCTCCTACGAGCAGTACTTC
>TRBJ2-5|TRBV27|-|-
CASRARLETQYF
TGTGCCAGCAGGGCCCGGCTGGAGACCCAGTACTTC
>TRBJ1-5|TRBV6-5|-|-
CASSGYSNQPQHF
TGTGCCAGCAGTGGTTATAGCAATCAGCCCCAGCATTTT
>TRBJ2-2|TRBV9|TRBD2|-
CASSAEGSGRLGTGELFF
TGTGCCAGCAGCGCGGAGGGTAGCGGGAGGCTTGGCACCGGGGAGCTGTTTTTT
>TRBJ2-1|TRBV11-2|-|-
CASTVDYTTVEQFF
TGTGCCAGCACCGTGGACTACACTACAGTTGAGCAGTTCTTC
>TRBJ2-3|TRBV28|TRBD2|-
CASSLGTSGRATDTQYF
TGTGCCAGCAGTTTAGGGACTAGCGGGAGGGCCACAGATACGCAGTATTTT
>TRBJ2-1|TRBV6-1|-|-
CASSHQGGSYNEQFF
TGTGCCAGCAGTCATCAGGGTGGCTCCTACAATGAGCAGTTCTTC
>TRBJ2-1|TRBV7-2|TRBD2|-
CASSSTSGSGHNEQFF
TGTGCCAGCAGCTCGACTAGCGGGAGTGGACACAATGAGCAGTTCTTC
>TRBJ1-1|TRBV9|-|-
CASSVEPLPNTEAFF
TGTGCCAGCAGCGTAGAACCCCTACCGAACACTGAAGCTTTCTTT
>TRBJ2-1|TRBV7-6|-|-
CASSLRAGYRTTTGNEQFF
TGTGCCAGCAGCTTAAGGGCTGGCTACAGGACTACCACTGGGAATGAGCAGTTCTTC